This T cell receptor (beta chain) was identified during a study of CD8 T cells in ankylosing spondylitis. Study results and caveats: Characteristic of ankylosing spondylitis blood, it appeared, was a TCR beta motif comprising fewer than 10 highly homologous variants. Clones linked to disease were reported to show significant enrichment in matched ankylosing spondylitis synovial fluid. Before this, some motif variants had been reported in reactive arthritis synovial fluid and blood.

TCR beta libraries were made by quantitative 5'-RACE with molecular barcodes. TCRdb re-analysed the 5' RACE reads in MiXCR, keeping a single row per CDR3 protein. The sample records approximately 150,000 distinct CDR3 sequences, around 43% being singletons. The CDR3 is 15 residues long. The V and J ends lost 5 bases and 0 bases respectively, with 14 bases between them. Looked up from germline, CDR1 is SQVTM and CDR2 is ANQGSEA. This clonotype came up a few times. What it recognizes is unknown. The source is a male donor with ankylosing spondylitis. The chain is built from TRBV29-1 and TRBJ2-1; D may be TRBD1 (6 bases). What was sequenced was synovial fluid, either unsorted or a sorted T cell fraction (not recorded which). CDR3 in amino acids: CSVRTVFSSYNEQFF. In DNA form, the CDR3 reads TGCAGCGTTCGGACAGTCTTTAGCTCCTACAATGAGCAGTTCTTC.